The 4 T cell receptor beta chains listed next were all sequenced from one sample in a study of CD8 T cells in Susac syndrome. cDNA came from about 0.51 to 1 ug RNA primed by random hexamers. TCRdb re-called the immunoSEQ multiplex PCR reads through MiXCR, storing one row per CDR3 protein. There are roughly 130,000 distinct CDR3 sequences in the sample; about 94% occur only once, and 0.25% to 0.3% lies in the top ten. Sequenced: CD8+ T cells from PBMCs. All receptors come from a human donor with Susac syndrome.

This chain links TRBV4-3 with TRBJ1-1, with 8 bases lining up with TRBD1. Germline loops: CDR1 LGHNA, CDR2 YSLEER. The CDR3 is 13 residues long. Germline trimming cut 4 bases from V and 4 bases from J; bases unmatched to any gene: 2. CDR3 nucleotides: TGCGCCAGCAGCCCAGGGACAGGCACTGAAGCTTTCTTT. Amino acid sequence: CASSPGTGTEAFF.

The chain recombines TRBV7-9 with TRBJ1-5, with unresolved D. Trimming pared 4 bases from V and 0 bases from J, leaving 10 bases between. The length of the CDR3 is 15 residues. Germline lookup yields CDR1 SEHNR and CDR2 FQNEAQ (reference sequence). The CDR3 DNA sequence: TGTGCCAGCAGCTCTAGTCAGTTTAGCAATCAGCCCCAGCATTTT. Residues: CASSSSQFSNQPQHF.

J is TRBJ2-7 and V is TRBV9; no firm D call. The V gene's germline CDR1 is SGDLS and CDR2 YYNGEE. The CDR3 is 15 residues long. V lost 0 bases and J lost 2, with 12 bases in between. The DNA of the CDR3 is TGTGCCAGCAGCGTAGGAGGACGGATGACCTACGAGCAGTACTTC. Its translation is CASSVGGRMTYEQYF.

The chain couples TRBV11-2 to TRBJ2-3, with TRBD1 as a possible D gene (5 bases). Germline CDR1 SGHAT, CDR2 FQNNGV. CDR3 size: 16 residues. V shed 5 bases and J shed 0 bases, with 15 bases lying between them. The CDR3 here is CASSHPGRASTDTQYF. CDR3 bases: TGTGCCAGCAGCCACCCCGGCAGGGCTAGCACAGATACGCAGTATTTT.